What follows describes a single T cell receptor beta chain. What it binds is unknown. This record comes from a study of T-cell reconstitution after alpha-beta-depleted transplantation in children. Notes on the study in general: Several patients had high TCRbeta diversity at day 60; it came from surviving recipient T cells and thymic progenitors. Roughly two months post-transplant, alpha-beta T cells reportedly originated from several hundred graft clones that had expanded.

Unique molecular identifiers tagged the TCRbeta library. TCRdb itself ran the PCR reads through MiXCR, one entry per CDR3 protein. The sample gives about 200,000 distinct CDR3 sequences, approximately 6.3% of which show up once; around 5% is in the top ten. The sequence was collected from a boy aged 2-9 years with acute lymphoblastic leukemia, due to receive a stem cell transplant. The sequenced sample was PBMCs, obtained before TCRalphabeta/CD19-depleted stem cell transplant.

The CDR3 sequence is CASSLARQEWDNEQFF. CDR3 DNA: TGTGCCAGCAGCTTAGCCCGACAGGAGTGGGACAATGAGCAGTTCTTC. The chain employs TRBV11-3 and TRBJ2-1; D may be TRBD1 (6 bases). The V end was cut by 1 base, the J end by 5 bases, with 15 bases between. CDR3 length equals 16 residues. CDR1 and CDR2 from the germline V gene are SGHNT and YENEEA.